The 8 T cell receptor beta chains given below trace back to one sample, sequenced in a study of blood T cell repertoires in COVID-19. Repertoires were generated with immunoSEQ multiplex PCR, while TCRdb's copy carries only in-frame clones and drops some. The sample has around 70,000 clones; around 75% are singletons. The source material was peripheral blood. These receptors came from a man aged 70-80 years with acute or convalescent COVID-19.

The chain couples TRBV5-1 to TRBJ2-7; 11 bases map to TRBD2. Per germline, CDR1 SGHRS and CDR2 YFSETQ. V gave up 4 bases and J gave up 3 bases; unmatched junction bases: 9. This CDR3 is 16 amino acids long. The CDR3 DNA reads TGCGCCAGCAGCAGATCGACTAGCGGGAAGGGCTACGAGCAGTACTTC. It translates to CASSRSTSGKGYEQYF.

The chain is built from TRBV5-1 and TRBJ2-7; 13 bases line up with TRBD2. CDR3 length equals 16 residues. V shed 0 bases, J shed 2 bases, and the junction held 2 bases outside the gene matches. Germline V gene sequence: CDR1 SGHRS, CDR2 YFSETQ. CDR3 sequence reads: CASSLGTSGSTYEQYF. CDR3 bases: TGCGCCAGCAGCTTGGGGACTAGCGGGAGTACCTACGAGCAGTACTTC.

This chain links TRBV28 with TRBJ2-3; 8 bases fit TRBD1. J was trimmed by 2 bases and V by 5 bases; bases with no gene match: 12. Germline CDR1 reads MDHEN; CDR2 reads SYDVKM. The length of the CDR3 is 17 residues. CDR3 DNA sequence: TGTGCCAGCAGTCCCTATAGAGGGACAGGAGCCACAGATACGCAGTATTTT. Translation gives CASSPYRGTGATDTQYF.

The chain couples TRBV9 to TRBJ1-3; a possible D gene is TRBD1 (6 bases). Germline V gene sequence: CDR1 SGDLS, CDR2 YYNGEE. Trimming cost V 3 bases and J 0 bases, with 16 bases left between them. The CDR3 extends over 17 amino acids. The CDR3 is CASSAHTTGSSGNTIYF. The CDR3 DNA reads as TGTGCCAGCAGCGCCCATACTACAGGGAGCTCTGGAAACACCATATATTTT.

This clone was observed a handful of times. This chain links TRBV10-3 with TRBJ1-4; 10 bases align to TRBD1. The V gene end was trimmed by 4 bases and the J gene end by 8 bases; junction bases not matched to a gene: 4. The CDR3 runs to 14 residues. Germline CDR1 reads ENHRY; CDR2 reads SYGVKD. CDR3 in DNA: TGTGCCATCAGTGGGGGACAGGGGTACGAAAAACTGTTTTTT. Protein product: CAISGGQGYEKLFF.

The V gene is TRBV28, the J gene TRBJ1-3; 7 bases line up with TRBD1. With V trimmed by 7 bases and J by 2 bases, 8 bases remained unmatched. The CDR3 sequence is 15 residues long. Germline CDR1 MDHEN, CDR2 SYDVKM. The CDR3 DNA is TGTGCCAGCAATTCGGGACAGTTGGCTGGAAACACCATATATTTT. It encodes CASNSGQLAGNTIYF. Looking up the rest from reference TRBV28 and TRBJ1-3 gives the full variable domain: DVKVTQSSRYLVKRTGEKVFLECVQDMDHENMFWYRQDPGLGLRLIYFSYDVKMKEKGDIPEGYSVSREKKERFSLILESASTNQTSMYLCASNSGQLAGNTIYFGEGSWLTVV.

There are a few counts of this clone. The CDR3, as DNA: TGTGCCAGCAGCTTCCCAATCTCCTACGAGCAGTACTTC. It translates to CASSFPISYEQYF. This sequence joins TRBV14 and TRBJ2-7; D unclear. Germline CDR1 is SGHDN and CDR2 is FVKESK. Trimming shortened V by 5 bases and J by 0 bases, and 8 bases separated the two germline ends. CDR3 length: 13 residues.

This chain connects TRBV10-1 to TRBJ2-7; the match to TRBD1 covers 9 bases. Germline V gene data show CDR1 as WNHNN and CDR2 as SYGVQD (reference sequence). The CDR3 runs 14 residues. J was trimmed by 5 bases and V by 6 bases; bases with no gene match: 8. CDR3 coding DNA: TGCGCCAGCAGCGACCGGGACAGGGCCCACGAGCAGTACTTC. Amino acids: CASSDRDRAHEQYF.